This T cell receptor (beta chain) derives from a study of OX40 agonist ivuxolimab in advanced cancers. Across the whole study: Patients received the agonistic anti-OX40 (CD134) antibody ivuxolimab. Findings and caveats of the study: At 0.1 to 3.0 mg/kg and by week 6, CD4+ and CD8+ T cells in the blood had expanded clonally.

Worth noting for this clone: The antigen is not known.

Exclusion of a patient followed from autoimmune disease history or systemic immunosuppression. Produced via immunoSEQ multiplex PCR; TCRdb's table is partial and in-frame only. The sample lists tens of thousands of clones, around nine tenths occurring once. The CDR3 is made up of 14 amino acids. Germline CDR1 is LNHDA and CDR2 is SQIVND (reference sequence). V shed 3 bases, J shed 8 bases, and the junction held 4 bases outside the gene matches. The sequencing here drew on CD4+ or CD8+ T cells sorted from blood, taken in a trial of the OX40 agonist ivuxolimab. The sequence was collected from an adult with an advanced solid tumor such as melanoma, head and neck, liver or kidney cancer. The chain is built from TRBV19 and TRBJ1-6, with TRBD1 identical over 7 bases. The CDR3 coding sequence is TGTGCCAGTAGTATCCGGGACAGTGATTCACCCCTCCACTTT. Protein product: CASSIRDSDSPLHF.